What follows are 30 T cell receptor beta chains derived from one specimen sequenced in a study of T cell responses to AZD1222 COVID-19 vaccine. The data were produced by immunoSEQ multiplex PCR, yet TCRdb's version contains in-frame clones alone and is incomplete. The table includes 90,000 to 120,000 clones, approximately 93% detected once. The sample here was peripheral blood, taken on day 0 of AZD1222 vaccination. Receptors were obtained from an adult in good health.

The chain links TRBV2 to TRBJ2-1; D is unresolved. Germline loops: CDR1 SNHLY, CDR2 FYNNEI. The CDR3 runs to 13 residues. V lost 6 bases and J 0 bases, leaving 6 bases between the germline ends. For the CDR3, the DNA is TGTGCCAGCAGCGGCACCTCCTACAATGAGCAGTTCTTC. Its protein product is CASSGTSYNEQFF.

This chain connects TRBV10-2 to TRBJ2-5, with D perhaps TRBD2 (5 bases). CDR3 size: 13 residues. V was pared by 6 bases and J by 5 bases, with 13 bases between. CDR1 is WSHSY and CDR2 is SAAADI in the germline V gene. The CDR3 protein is CASRDSQTETQYF. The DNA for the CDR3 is TGCGCCAGCAGGGACTCCCAAACGGAGACCCAGTACTTC.

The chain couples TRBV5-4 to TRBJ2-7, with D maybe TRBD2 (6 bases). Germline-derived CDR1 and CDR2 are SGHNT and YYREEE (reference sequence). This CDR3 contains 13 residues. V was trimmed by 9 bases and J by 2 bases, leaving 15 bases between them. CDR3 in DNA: TGTGCCACCACCCCTAGCGACGCCTACGAGCAGTACTTC. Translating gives CATTPSDAYEQYF.

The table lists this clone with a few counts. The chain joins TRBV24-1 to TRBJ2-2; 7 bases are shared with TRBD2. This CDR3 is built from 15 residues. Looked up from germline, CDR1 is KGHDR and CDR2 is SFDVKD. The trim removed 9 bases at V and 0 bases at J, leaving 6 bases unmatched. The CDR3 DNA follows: TGTGCCACCTCCCAGGGACTACCGAACACCGGGGAGCTGTTTTTT. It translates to CATSQGLPNTGELFF.

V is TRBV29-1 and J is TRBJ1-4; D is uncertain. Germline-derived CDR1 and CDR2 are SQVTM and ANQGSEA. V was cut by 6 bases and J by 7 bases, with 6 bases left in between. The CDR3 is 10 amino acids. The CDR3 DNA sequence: TGCAGCGTCGAGGCTGAAAAACTGTTTTTT. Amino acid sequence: CSVEAEKLFF.

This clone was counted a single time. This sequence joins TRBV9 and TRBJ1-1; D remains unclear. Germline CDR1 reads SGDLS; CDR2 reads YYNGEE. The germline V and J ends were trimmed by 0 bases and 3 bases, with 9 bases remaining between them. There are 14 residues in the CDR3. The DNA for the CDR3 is TGTGCCAGCAGCGTAGTTGGGGAAGACACTGAAGCTTTCTTT. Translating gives CASSVVGEDTEAFF.

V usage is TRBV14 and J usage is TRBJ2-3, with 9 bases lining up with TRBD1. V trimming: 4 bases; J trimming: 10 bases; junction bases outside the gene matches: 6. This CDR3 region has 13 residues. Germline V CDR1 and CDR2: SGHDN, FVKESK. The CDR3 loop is CASSLGQGKPQYF. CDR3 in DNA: TGTGCCAGCAGCCTAGGACAGGGGAAGCCGCAGTATTTT.

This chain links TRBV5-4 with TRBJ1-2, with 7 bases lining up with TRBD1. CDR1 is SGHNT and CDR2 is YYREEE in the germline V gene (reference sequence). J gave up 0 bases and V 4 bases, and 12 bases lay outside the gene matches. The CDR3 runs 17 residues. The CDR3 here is CASSTPGQTSTNYGYTF. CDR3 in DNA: TGTGCCAGCAGCACTCCGGGACAGACCTCAACTAACTATGGCTACACCTTC.

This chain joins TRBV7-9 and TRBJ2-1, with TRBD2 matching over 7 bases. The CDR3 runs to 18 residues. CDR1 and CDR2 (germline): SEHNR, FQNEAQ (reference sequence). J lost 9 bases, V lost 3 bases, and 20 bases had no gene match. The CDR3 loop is CASSLDYPLAARGREQFF. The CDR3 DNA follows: TGTGCCAGCAGCTTGGACTACCCCCTAGCGGCGAGGGGTCGTGAGCAGTTCTTC.

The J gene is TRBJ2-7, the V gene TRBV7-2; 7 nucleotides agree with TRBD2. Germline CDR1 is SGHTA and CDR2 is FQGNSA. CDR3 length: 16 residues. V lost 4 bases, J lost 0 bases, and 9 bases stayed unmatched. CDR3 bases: TGTGCCAGCAGCTCCCGGACTAGAGGGCTCTCCTACGAGCAGTACTTC. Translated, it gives CASSSRTRGLSYEQYF.

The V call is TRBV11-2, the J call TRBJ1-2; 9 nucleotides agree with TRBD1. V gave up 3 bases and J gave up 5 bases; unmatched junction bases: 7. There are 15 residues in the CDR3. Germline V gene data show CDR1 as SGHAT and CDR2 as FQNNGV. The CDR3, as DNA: TGTGCCAGCAGCTTCCCCGACAGGGGGGGATATGGCTACACCTTC. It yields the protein CASSFPDRGGYGYTF.

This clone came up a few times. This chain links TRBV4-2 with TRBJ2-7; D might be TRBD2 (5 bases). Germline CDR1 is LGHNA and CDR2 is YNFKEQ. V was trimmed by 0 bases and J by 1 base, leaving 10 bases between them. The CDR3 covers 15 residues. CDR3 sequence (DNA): TGTGCCAGCAGCCAAGAATTCGGGGAATCCTACGAGCAGTACTTC. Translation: CASSQEFGESYEQYF.

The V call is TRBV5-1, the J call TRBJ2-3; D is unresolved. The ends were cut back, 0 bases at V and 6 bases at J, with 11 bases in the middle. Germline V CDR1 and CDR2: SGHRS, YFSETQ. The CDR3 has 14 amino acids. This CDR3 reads CASSLVLVPDTQYF. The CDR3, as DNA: TGCGCCAGCAGCTTGGTCCTCGTCCCGGATACGCAGTATTTT.

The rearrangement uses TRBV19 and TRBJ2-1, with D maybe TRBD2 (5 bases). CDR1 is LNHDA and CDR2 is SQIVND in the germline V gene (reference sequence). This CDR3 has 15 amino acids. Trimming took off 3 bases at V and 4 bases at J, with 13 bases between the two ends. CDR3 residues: CASSMTGTSYNEQFF. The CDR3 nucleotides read TGTGCCAGTAGTATGACGGGAACCTCTTACAATGAGCAGTTCTTC.

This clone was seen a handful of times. The chain's CDR3 is CASSTVAGEPSYEQYF. The DNA for the CDR3 is TGTGCCAGCAGCACCGTAGCGGGAGAACCTTCCTACGAGCAGTACTTC. The chain recombines TRBV7-2 with TRBJ2-7; 9 bases are a match to TRBD2. The CDR3 is 16 amino acids. Germline assignment: CDR1 SGHTA and CDR2 FQGNSA. J gave up 1 base and V 5 bases, and 9 bases lay outside the gene matches.

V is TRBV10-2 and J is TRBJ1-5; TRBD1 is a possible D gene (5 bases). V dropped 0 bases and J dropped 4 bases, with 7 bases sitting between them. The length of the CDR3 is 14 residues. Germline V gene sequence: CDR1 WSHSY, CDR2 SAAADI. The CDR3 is CASSESGGNQPQHF. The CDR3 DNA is TGCGCCAGCAGTGAGTCGGGGGGAAATCAGCCCCAGCATTTT.

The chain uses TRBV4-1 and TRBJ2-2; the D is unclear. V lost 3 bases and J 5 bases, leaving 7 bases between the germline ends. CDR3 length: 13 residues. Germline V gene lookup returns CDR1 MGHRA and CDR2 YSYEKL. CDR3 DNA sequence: TGCGCCAGCAGCCACCTACATACCGGGGAGCTGTTTTTT. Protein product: CASSHLHTGELFF.

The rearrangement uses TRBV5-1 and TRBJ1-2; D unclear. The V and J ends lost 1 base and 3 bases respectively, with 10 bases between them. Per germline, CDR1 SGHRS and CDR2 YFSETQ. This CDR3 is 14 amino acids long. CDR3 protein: CASSLSGLDYGYTF. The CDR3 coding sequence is TGCGCCAGCAGCTTGAGTGGGCTGGACTATGGCTACACCTTC. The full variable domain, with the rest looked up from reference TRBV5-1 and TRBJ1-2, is KAGVTQTPRYLIKTRGQQVTLSCSPISGHRSVSWYQQTPGQGLQFLFEYFSETQRNKGNFPGRFSGRQFSNSRSEMNVSTLELGDSALYLCASSLSGLDYGYTFGSGTRLTVV.

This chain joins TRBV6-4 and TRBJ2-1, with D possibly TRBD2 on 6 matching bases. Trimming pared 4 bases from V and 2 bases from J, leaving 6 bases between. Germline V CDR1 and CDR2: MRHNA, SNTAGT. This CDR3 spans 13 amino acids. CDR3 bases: TGTGCCAGCAGTGCGGGAGCCTACAATGAGCAGTTCTTC. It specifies CASSAGAYNEQFF.

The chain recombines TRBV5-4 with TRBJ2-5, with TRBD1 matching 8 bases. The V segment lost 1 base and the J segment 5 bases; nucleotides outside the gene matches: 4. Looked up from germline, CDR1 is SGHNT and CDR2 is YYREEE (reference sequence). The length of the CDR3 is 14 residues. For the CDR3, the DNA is TGTGCCAGCAGCTTGCCAGGGACAGGCGAGACCCAGTACTTC. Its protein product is CASSLPGTGETQYF.

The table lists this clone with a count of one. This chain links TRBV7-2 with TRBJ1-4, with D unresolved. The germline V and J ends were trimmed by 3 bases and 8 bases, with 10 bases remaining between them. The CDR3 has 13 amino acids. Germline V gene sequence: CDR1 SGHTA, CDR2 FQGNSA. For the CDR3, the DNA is TGTGCCAGCAGCTTCAGTGATGGGGAAAAACTGTTTTTT. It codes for CASSFSDGEKLFF.

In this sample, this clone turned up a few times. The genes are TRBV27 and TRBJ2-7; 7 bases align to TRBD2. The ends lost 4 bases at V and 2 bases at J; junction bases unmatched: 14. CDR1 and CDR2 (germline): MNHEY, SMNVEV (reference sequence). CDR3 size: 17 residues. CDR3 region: CASSCWISLAPAYEQYF. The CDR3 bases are TGTGCCAGCAGTTGTTGGATCTCACTAGCGCCCGCCTACGAGCAGTACTTC.

In nucleotides, the CDR3 is TGTGCCAGCAGCCTTTTTTCAGGGGGAGAGCAGTTCTTC. It codes for CASSLFSGGEQFF. V is TRBV12-3 or TRBV12-4 and J is TRBJ2-1; 7 nucleotides line up with TRBD1. The CDR3 runs to 13 residues. The V segment lost 6 bases and the J segment 10 bases; nucleotides outside the gene matches: 9.

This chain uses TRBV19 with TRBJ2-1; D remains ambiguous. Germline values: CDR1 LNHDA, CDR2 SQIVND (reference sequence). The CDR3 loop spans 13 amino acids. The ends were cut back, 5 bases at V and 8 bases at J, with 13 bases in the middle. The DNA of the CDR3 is TGTGCCAGTAGTTGGGGTTTGGGCTATGAGCAGTTCTTC. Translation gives CASSWGLGYEQFF.

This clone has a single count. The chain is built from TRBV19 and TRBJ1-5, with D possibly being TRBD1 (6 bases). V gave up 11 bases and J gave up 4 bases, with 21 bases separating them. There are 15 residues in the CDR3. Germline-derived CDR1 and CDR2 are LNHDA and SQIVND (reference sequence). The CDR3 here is CASVESRGPNQPQHF. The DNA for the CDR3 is TGTGCCTCAGTAGAAAGCCGGGGGCCGAATCAGCCCCAGCATTTT.

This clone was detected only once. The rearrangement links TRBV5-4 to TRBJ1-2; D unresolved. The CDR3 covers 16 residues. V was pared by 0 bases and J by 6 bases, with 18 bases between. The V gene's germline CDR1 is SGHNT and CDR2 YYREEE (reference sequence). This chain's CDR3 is CASSLGTSSTINGYTF. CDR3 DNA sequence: TGTGCCAGCAGCTTGGGGACGAGCAGTACGATTAATGGCTACACCTTC.

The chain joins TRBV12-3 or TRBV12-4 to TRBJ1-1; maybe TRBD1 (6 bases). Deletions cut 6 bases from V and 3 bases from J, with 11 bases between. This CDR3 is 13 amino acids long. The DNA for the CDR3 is TGTGCCAGCAGCAAGGACAGTTACACTGAAGCTTTCTTT. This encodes CASSKDSYTEAFF.

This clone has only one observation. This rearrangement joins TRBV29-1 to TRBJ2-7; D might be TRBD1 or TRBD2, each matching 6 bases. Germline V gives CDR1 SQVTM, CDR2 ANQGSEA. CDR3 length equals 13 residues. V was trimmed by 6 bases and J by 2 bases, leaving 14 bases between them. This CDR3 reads CSVKGEVTYEQYF. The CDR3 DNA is TGCAGCGTCAAGGGGGAGGTAACCTACGAGCAGTACTTC.

In nucleotides, the CDR3 is TGTGCCAGCAGCTCGACGACACGTCGGGAGACCCAGTACTTC. Translating gives CASSSTTRRETQYF. The chain links TRBV13 to TRBJ2-5; D gene ambiguous. The CDR3 is 14 residues long. The germline V and J ends were trimmed by 4 bases and 5 bases, with 14 bases remaining between them. Germline values: CDR1 PRHDT, CDR2 FYEKMQ (reference sequence).

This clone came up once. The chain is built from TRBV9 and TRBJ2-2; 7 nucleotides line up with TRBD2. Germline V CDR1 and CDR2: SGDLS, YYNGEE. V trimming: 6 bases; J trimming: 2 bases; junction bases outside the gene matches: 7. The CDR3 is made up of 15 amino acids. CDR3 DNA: TGTGCCAGCACCCGGGACTACACCAACACCGGGGAGCTGTTTTTT. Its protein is CASTRDYTNTGELFF.